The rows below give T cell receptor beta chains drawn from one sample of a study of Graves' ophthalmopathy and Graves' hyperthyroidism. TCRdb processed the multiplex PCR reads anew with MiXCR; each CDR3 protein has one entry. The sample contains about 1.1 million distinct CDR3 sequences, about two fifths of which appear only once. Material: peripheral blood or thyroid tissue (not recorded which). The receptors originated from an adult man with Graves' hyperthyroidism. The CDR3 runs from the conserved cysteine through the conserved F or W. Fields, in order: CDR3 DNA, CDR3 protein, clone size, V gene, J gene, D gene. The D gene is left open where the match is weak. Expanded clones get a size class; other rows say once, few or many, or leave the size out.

DNA: TGTGCCACCCTGACAGGGGCGAACACTGAAGCTTTCTTT; CDR3: CATLTGANTEAFF; size: few; V: TRBV10-3; J: TRBJ1-1; D: TRBD1
DNA: TGTGCCAGCAGCTTAAGCCACCTCTCCTACGAGCAGTACTTC; CDR3: CASSLSHLSYEQYF; size: many; V: TRBV7-6; J: TRBJ2-7; D: NA
DNA: TGTGCCAGCAGTGAACAGGGACAAATGGAGACCCAGTACTTC; CDR3: CASSEQGQMETQYF; size: once; V: TRBV2; J: TRBJ2-5; D: NA
DNA: TGCAGTGCCGCCCGGGACATACTAACTAATGAAAAACTGTTTTTT; CDR3: CSAARDILTNEKLFF; size: many; V: TRBV20-1; J: TRBJ1-4; D: NA
DNA: TGTGCCAGCAGTTTGGGCGGGGCAGCCTACGTCCTGACTTTC; CDR3: CASSLGGAAYVLTF; size: NA; V: TRBV12-3/TRBV12-4; J: TRBJ2-6; D: NA
DNA: TGTGCCAGCAACCTCATGAAGGGGGGGGGCACCGAAGCTTTCTTT; CDR3: CASNLMKGGGTEAFF; size: NA; V: TRBV6-9; J: TRBJ1-1; D: NA
DNA: TGTGCCAGCAGCCAGCCGGGCAGCGGGAGTGAGACCCAGTACTTC; CDR3: CASSQPGSGSETQYF; size: once; V: TRBV25-1; J: TRBJ2-5; D: TRBD2
DNA: TGTGCCAGCAGTCACCTCAGGGGTGCAACTAATGAAAAACTGTTTTTT; CDR3: CASSHLRGATNEKLFF; size: NA; V: TRBV6-5; J: TRBJ1-4; D: NA
DNA: TGTGCCAGCAGTTCCCCCGGGACGGGCACAGATACGCAGTATTTT; CDR3: CASSSPGTGTDTQYF; size: NA; V: TRBV6-5; J: TRBJ2-3; D: NA
DNA: TGTGCCAGCAGCTCCTCGGGACATCTGAATCAGCCCCAGCATTTT; CDR3: CASSSSGHLNQPQHF; size: NA; V: TRBV7-3; J: TRBJ1-5; D: NA
DNA: TGTGCCATCAGTGGCCTGAGCGGGGAAGAGCAGTTCTTC; CDR3: CAISGLSGEEQFF; size: NA; V: TRBV10-3; J: TRBJ2-1; D: TRBD2
DNA: TGTGCCAGCAGGCGACCTGGAGAGACCCAGTACTTC; CDR3: CASRRPGETQYF; size: NA; V: TRBV12-3/TRBV12-4; J: TRBJ2-5; D: NA
DNA: TGTGCCAGCAGTCACACGGGCGAGCAGTACTTC; CDR3: CASSHTGEQYF; size: few; V: TRBV11-2; J: TRBJ2-7; D: NA
DNA: TGTGCCAGCTCACCTCTGGAACAGGGCCCCATGAACACTGAAGCTTTCTTT; CDR3: CASSPLEQGPMNTEAFF; size: NA; V: TRBV18; J: TRBJ1-1; D: NA
DNA: TGTGCCAGCAGCTTATCCAGGGATGTTGCGCCCCAGCATTTT; CDR3: CASSLSRDVAPQHF; size: few; V: TRBV11-2; J: TRBJ1-5; D: NA
DNA: TGTGCCAGCTCCCCTTGGGCGGCTAACCCCTACGAGCAGTACTTC; CDR3: CASSPWAANPYEQYF; size: few; V: TRBV2; J: TRBJ2-7; D: NA
DNA: TGCGCCAGCAGCTTGGGTTCGGGTTCAGACAGTAAAGAGACCCAGTACTTC; CDR3: CASSLGSGSDSKETQYF; size: few; V: TRBV5-1; J: TRBJ2-5; D: NA
DNA: TGTGCCAGCACCCTGGGGGGTGGTCAGCCCCAGCATTTT; CDR3: CASTLGGGQPQHF; size: many; V: TRBV7-9; J: TRBJ1-5; D: NA
DNA: TGCAGTGCTAGTAAAAATGAAAAACTGTTTTTT; CDR3: CSASKNEKLFF; size: few; V: TRBV20-1; J: TRBJ1-4; D: NA
DNA: TGCAGCGTTGAAGAAGTGGGGCTTGGATACGAGCAGTACTTC; CDR3: CSVEEVGLGYEQYF; size: NA; V: TRBV29-1; J: TRBJ2-7; D: NA
DNA: TGCGCCAGCAGCTTGTTCGGACAGTCGAACACTGAAGCTTTCTTT; CDR3: CASSLFGQSNTEAFF; size: many; V: TRBV5-1; J: TRBJ1-1; D: NA
DNA: TGCGCCAGCAGCTCCGTCGGGGCCCAAGAGACCCAGTACTTC; CDR3: CASSSVGAQETQYF; size: many; V: TRBV5-1; J: TRBJ2-5; D: NA
DNA: TGTGCCAGCAGGCCGAATTCCGGCTACACCATATATTTT; CDR3: CASRPNSGYTIYF; size: many; V: TRBV6-6; J: TRBJ1-3; D: NA
DNA: TGTGCCAGCAGTCCCCTTATTGGCGGTATGATTCAGCCCCAGCATTTT; CDR3: CASSPLIGGMIQPQHF; size: NA; V: TRBV12-3/TRBV12-4; J: TRBJ1-5; D: NA
DNA: TGCAGCGTTGTGATCGGAAACTACGAGCAGTACTTC; CDR3: CSVVIGNYEQYF; size: many; V: TRBV29-1; J: TRBJ2-7; D: NA
DNA: TGCAGTGCTCCCCCGACGGGGAGCTCCTACGAGCAGTACTTC; CDR3: CSAPPTGSSYEQYF; size: many; V: TRBV20-1; J: TRBJ2-7; D: NA
DNA: TGTGCCAGCAGCTTTCAGGAGTCCACGGTTTACTCTGAAGCTTTCTTT; CDR3: CASSFQESTVYSEAFF; size: NA; V: TRBV5-5; J: TRBJ1-1; D: NA
DNA: TGTGCCAGCAGCGTAGATGTAGCTGCCTACGAGCAGTACTTC; CDR3: CASSVDVAAYEQYF; size: few; V: TRBV9; J: TRBJ2-7; D: NA